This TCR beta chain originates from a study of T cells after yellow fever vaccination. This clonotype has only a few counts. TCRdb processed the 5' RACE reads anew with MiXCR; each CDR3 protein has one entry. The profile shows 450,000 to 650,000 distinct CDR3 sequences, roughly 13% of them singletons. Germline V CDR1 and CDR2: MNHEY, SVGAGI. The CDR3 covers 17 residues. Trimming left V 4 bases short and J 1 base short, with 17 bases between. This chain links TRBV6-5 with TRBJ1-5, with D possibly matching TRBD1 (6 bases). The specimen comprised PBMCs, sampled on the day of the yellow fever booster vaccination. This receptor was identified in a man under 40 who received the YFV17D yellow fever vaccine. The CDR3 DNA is TGTGCCAGCAGTTTCCTTGGCCAGGGGCGAAGCAATCAGCCCCAGCATTTT. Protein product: CASSFLGQGRSNQPQHF.